A single sample gave rise to the 9 T cell receptor beta chains below, sequenced in a study of T cells in Graves' hyperthyroidism and ophthalmopathy. Amplification of TCR beta CDR3 regions used RNA as the template. First-round RT-PCR targeting the TCR CDR3 was performed with the HTBI primer set. TCRdb reprocessed the multiplex PCR reads with MiXCR, giving one entry per CDR3 protein. This table holds 350,000 or so distinct CDR3 sequences, over 20% found once. Specimen: blood. These TCRs come from a woman between 50 and 59 years old with Graves' hyperthyroidism.

This clonotype was picked up many times. The rearrangement links TRBV4-1 to TRBJ2-3; D is unresolved. V shed 0 bases and J shed 7 bases, with 11 bases lying between them. This CDR3 comprises 14 residues. Germline V gives CDR1 MGHRA, CDR2 YSYEKL. CDR3 sequence: CASSQDGWGNTQYF. The CDR3 DNA reads TGCGCCAGCAGCCAAGATGGGTGGGGAAATACGCAGTATTTT.

This clonotype has a count of ten or more. The genes are TRBV20-1 and TRBJ2-7; TRBD1 matches at 10 bases. V dropped 5 bases and J dropped 4; count of bases not matched to a gene: 5. From germline, CDR1 is DFQATT and CDR2 SNEGSKA (reference sequence). The CDR3 contains 13 residues. CDR3 protein: CSAPGTGVYEQYF. DNA for the CDR3: TGCAGTGCTCCCGGGACAGGGGTTTACGAGCAGTACTTC.

This clonotype was detected many times. The chain uses TRBV28 and TRBJ1-1, with D possibly TRBD1 on 5 matching bases. The CDR3 spans 14 residues. Germline V gives CDR1 MDHEN, CDR2 SYDVKM. Trimming stripped 1 base from V and 0 bases from J, with 6 bases between. The CDR3 DNA follows: TGTGCCAGCAGTTTATACAGGTTGAACACTGAAGCTTTCTTT. This translates into CASSLYRLNTEAFF.

The sample holds many counts of this clonotype. The junction departs from the called germline gene at one end, perhaps through a read error. V gene TRBV13 combines with J gene TRBJ2-5, with D uncertain. The CDR3 extends over 14 amino acids. Per germline, CDR1 PRHDT and CDR2 FYEKMQ (reference sequence). CDR3: CASSLGAASETQYF. The DNA of the CDR3 is TGTGCCAGCAGCCTAGGCGCGGCGTCGGAGACCCAGTACTTC.

This clonotype was picked up a small number of times. This chain links TRBV4-1 with TRBJ2-5, with D possibly matching TRBD2 (5 bases). Germline loops: CDR1 MGHRA, CDR2 YSYEKL. Trimming stripped 4 bases from V and 2 bases from J, with 8 bases between. The CDR3 sequence is 13 residues long. CDR3 nucleotides: TGCGCCAGCAGCCCGGACTTACAAGAGACCCAGTACTTC. It is translated as CASSPDLQETQYF.

The V call is TRBV2, the J call TRBJ1-1; D might be TRBD1 (5 bases). Deletions cut 5 bases from V and 1 base from J, with 11 bases between. This CDR3 has 14 residues. Germline V gives CDR1 SNHLY, CDR2 FYNNEI. The DNA of the CDR3 is TGTGCCAGCAGTTTGGGACTCACGAACACTGAAGCTTTCTTT. This codes for CASSLGLTNTEAFF. The entire variable domain, with the rest obtained from reference TRBV2 and TRBJ1-1, is as follows: EPEVTQTPSHQVTQMGQEVILRCVPISNHLYFYWYRQILGQKVEFLVSFYNNEISEKSEIFDDQFSVERPDGSNFTLKIRSTKLEDSAMYFCASSLGLTNTEAFFGQGTRLTVV.

The table lists this clonotype with many counts. V is TRBV6-1 and J is TRBJ2-7; 9 positions match TRBD1. The CDR3 sequence is 16 residues long. The V gene's germline CDR1 is MNHNS and CDR2 SASEGT. V gave up 5 bases and J gave up 5 bases; unmatched junction bases: 13. Here the CDR3 reads CASSYTRVGQGNEQYF. The DNA for the CDR3 is TGTGCCAGCAGTTACACGCGGGTCGGACAGGGGAACGAGCAGTACTTC.

This clonotype was detected ten times or more. This chain joins TRBV12-3 or TRBV12-4 and TRBJ1-1, with D possibly being TRBD1 (6 bases). V lost 5 bases and J lost 8, with 18 bases in between. The CDR3 loop spans 14 amino acids. The CDR3 spells CASSPAGDIAEAFF. Here the CDR3 DNA reads TGTGCCAGCAGTCCAGCGGGGGACATCGCGGAAGCTTTCTTT.

This clonotype was observed many times. The V gene is TRBV28, the J gene TRBJ2-7; D remains unclear. There are 14 residues in the CDR3. V was clipped by 2 bases and J by 0 bases, with 8 bases between them. Germline V CDR1 and CDR2: MDHEN, SYDVKM. CDR3 in amino acids: CASSLRLTSYEQYF. The CDR3 bases are TGTGCCAGCAGTTTAAGGCTGACCTCCTACGAGCAGTACTTC.